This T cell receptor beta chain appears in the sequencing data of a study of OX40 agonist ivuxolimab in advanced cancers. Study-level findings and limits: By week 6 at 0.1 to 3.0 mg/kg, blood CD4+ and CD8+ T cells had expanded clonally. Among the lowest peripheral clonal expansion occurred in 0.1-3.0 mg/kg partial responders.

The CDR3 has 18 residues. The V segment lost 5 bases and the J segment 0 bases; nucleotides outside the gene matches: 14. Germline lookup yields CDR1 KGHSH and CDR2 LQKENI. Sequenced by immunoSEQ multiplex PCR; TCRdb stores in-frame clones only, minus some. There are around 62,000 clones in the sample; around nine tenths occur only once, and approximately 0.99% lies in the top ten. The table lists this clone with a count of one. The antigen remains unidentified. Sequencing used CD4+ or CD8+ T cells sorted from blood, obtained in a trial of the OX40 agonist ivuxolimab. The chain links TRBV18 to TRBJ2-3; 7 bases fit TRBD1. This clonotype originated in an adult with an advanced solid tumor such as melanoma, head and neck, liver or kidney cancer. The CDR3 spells CASSKDRYRGFSTDTQYF. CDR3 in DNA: TGTGCCAGCTCAAAGGACAGGTACCGGGGATTTAGCACAGATACGCAGTATTTT.